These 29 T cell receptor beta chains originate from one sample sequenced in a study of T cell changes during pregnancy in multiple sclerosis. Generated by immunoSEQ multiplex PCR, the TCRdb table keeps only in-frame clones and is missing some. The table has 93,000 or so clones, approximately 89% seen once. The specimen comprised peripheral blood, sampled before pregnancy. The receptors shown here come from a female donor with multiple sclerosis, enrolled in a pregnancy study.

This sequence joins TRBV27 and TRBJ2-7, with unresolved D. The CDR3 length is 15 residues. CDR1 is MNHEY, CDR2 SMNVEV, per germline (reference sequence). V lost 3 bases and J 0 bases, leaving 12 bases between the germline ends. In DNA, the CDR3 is TGTGCCAGCAGTTTGATAGGTTCTAGCTCCTACGAGCAGTACTTC. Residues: CASSLIGSSSYEQYF.

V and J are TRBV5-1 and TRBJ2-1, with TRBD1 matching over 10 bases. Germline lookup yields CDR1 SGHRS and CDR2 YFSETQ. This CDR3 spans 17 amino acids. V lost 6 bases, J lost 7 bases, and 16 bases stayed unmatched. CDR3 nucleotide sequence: TGCGCCAGCACTTCCCGTCAAGCCGGGACAGGGGTGAATGAGCAGTTCTTC. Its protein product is CASTSRQAGTGVNEQFF. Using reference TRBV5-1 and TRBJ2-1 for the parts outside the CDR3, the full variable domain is KAGVTQTPRYLIKTRGQQVTLSCSPISGHRSVSWYQQTPGQGLQFLFEYFSETQRNKGNFPGRFSGRQFSNSRSEMNVSTLELGDSALYLCASTSRQAGTGVNEQFFGPGTRLTVL.

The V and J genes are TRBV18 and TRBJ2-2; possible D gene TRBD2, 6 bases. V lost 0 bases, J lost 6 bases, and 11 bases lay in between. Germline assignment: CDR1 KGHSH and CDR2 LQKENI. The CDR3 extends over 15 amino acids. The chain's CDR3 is CASSPPPGGAGELFF. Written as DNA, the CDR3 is TGTGCCAGCTCACCACCTCCCGGAGGGGCCGGGGAGCTGTTTTTT.

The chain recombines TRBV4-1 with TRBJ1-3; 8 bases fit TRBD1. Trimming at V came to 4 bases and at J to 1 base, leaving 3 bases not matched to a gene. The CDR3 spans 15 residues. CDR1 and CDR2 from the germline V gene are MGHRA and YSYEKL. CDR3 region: CASSPRDRSGNTIYF. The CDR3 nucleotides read TGCGCCAGCAGCCCCCGGGACAGGTCTGGAAACACCATATATTTT.

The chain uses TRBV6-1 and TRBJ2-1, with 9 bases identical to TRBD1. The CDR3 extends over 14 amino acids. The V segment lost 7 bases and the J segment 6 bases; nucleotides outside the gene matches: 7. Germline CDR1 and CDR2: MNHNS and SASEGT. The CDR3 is CASKSTGGFNEQFF. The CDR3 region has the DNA TGTGCCAGCAAGTCTACAGGGGGCTTCAATGAGCAGTTCTTC.

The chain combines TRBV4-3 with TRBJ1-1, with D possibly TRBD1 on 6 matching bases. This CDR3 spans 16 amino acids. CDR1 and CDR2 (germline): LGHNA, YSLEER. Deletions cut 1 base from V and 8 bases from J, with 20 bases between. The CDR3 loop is CASSQVAGVAKDEAFF. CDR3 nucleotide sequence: TGCGCCAGCAGCCAAGTCGCAGGGGTGGCAAAAGACGAAGCTTTCTTT.

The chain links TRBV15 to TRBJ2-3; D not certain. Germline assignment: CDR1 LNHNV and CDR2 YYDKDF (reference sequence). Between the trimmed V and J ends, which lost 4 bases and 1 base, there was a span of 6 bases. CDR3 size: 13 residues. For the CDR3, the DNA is TGTGCCACCAGCAAATCGGGCACAGATACGCAGTATTTT. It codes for CATSKSGTDTQYF.

The CDR3 loop reads CASSIYPGQGNEQYF. CDR3 sequence (DNA): TGTGCCAGCAGCATATATCCGGGACAGGGTAACGAGCAGTACTTC. The chain recombines TRBV7-8 with TRBJ2-7, with TRBD1 identical over 9 bases. CDR1 and CDR2 from the germline V gene are SGHVS and FQNEAQ. The length of the CDR3 is 15 residues. J was trimmed by 5 bases and V by 5 bases; bases with no gene match: 10.

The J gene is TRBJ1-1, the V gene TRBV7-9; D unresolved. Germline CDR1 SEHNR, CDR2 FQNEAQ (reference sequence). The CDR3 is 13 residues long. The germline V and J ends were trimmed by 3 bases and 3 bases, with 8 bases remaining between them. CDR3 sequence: CASSFSVDTEAFF. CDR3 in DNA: TGTGCCAGCAGCTTCTCAGTGGACACTGAAGCTTTCTTT.

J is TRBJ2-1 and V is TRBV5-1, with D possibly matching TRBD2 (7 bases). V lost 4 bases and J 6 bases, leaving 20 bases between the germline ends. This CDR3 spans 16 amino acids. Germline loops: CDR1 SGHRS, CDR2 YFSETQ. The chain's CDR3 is CASSLLGAGAPNEQFF. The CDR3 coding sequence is TGCGCCAGCAGCCTACTTGGGGCGGGGGCTCCCAATGAGCAGTTCTTC.

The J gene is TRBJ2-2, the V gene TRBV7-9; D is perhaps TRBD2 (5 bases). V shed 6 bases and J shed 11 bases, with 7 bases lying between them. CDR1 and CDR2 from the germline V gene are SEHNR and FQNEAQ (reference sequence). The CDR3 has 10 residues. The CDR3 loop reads CASREGELFF. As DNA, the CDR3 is TGTGCCAGCAGAGAGGGAGAGCTGTTTTTT.

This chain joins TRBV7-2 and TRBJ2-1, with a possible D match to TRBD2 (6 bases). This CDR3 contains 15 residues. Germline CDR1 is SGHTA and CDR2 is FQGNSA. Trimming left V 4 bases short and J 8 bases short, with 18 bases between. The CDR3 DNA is TGTGCCAGCAGCTCCACCGGAGGTAGCGGCTATGAGCAGTTCTTC. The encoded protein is CASSSTGGSGYEQFF.

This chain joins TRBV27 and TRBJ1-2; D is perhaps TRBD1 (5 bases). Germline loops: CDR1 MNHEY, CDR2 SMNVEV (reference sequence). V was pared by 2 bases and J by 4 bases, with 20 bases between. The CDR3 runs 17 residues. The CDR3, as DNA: TGTGCCAGCAGTTTACTTGGGGAAGGGATAGGGGTCTATGGCTACACCTTC. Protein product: CASSLLGEGIGVYGYTF.

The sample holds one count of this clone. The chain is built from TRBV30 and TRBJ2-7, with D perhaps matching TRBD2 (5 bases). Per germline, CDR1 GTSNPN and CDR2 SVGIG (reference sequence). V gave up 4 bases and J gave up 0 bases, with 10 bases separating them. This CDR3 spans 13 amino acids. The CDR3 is CAWNTGISYEQYF. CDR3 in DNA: TGTGCCTGGAATACGGGGATCTCCTACGAGCAGTACTTC.

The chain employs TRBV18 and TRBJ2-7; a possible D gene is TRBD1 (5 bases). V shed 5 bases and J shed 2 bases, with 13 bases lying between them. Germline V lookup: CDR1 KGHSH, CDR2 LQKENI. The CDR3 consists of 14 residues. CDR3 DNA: TGTGCCAGCTCATCCCTTAGGGGTACCTACGAGCAGTACTTC. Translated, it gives CASSSLRGTYEQYF.

The CDR3 DNA sequence: TGTGCCAGCAGGGACTACAGGGGTCGGACCGGGGAGCTGTTTTTT. The encoded protein is CASRDYRGRTGELFF. The genes are TRBV7-8 and TRBJ2-2, with D perhaps TRBD1 (7 bases). Germline V gives CDR1 SGHVS, CDR2 FQNEAQ. V lost 6 bases, J lost 5 bases, and 16 bases lay in between. The CDR3 spans 15 residues.

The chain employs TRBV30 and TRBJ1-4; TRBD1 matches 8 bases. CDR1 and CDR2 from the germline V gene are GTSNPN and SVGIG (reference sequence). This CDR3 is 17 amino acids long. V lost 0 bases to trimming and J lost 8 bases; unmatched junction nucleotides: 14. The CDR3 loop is CAWSVRTGPRLLEKLFF. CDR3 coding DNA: TGTGCCTGGAGTGTACGGACAGGGCCCAGGTTACTCGAAAAACTGTTTTTT.

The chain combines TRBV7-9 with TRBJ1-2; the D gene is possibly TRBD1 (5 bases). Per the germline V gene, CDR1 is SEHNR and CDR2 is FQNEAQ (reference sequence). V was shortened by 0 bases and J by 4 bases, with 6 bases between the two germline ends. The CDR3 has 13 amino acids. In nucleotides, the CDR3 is TGTGCCAGCAGCTTAGCGGACACCTATGGCTACACCTTC. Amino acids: CASSLADTYGYTF.

The CDR3 DNA reads TGTGCCAGCAGCTTCGATAGCTCAGGCAATCAGCCCCAGCATTTT. It encodes CASSFDSSGNQPQHF. The rearrangement joins TRBV7-2 to TRBJ1-5; D gene ambiguous. V dropped 3 bases and J dropped 2 bases, with 11 bases sitting between them. The CDR3 length is 15 residues. The germline V gene encodes CDR1 SGHTA and CDR2 FQGNSA. Full variable domain (rest looked up from reference TRBV7-2 and TRBJ1-5): GAGVSQSPSNKVTEKGKDVELRCDPISGHTALYWYRQSLGQGLEFLIYFQGNSAPDKSGLPSDRFSAERTGGSVSTLTIQRTQQEDSAVYLCASSFDSSGNQPQHFGDGTRLSIL.

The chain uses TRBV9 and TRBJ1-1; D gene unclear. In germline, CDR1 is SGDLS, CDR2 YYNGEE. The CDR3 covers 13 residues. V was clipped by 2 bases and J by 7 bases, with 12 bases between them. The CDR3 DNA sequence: TGTGCCAGCAGCGTTAACTCAGCGAATGAAGCTTTCTTT. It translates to CASSVNSANEAFF.

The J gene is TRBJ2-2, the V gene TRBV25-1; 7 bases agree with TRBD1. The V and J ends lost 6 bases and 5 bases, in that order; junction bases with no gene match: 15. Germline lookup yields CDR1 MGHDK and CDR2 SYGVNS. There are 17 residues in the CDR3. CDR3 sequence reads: CASSHVTGSELTGELFF. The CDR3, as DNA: TGTGCCAGCAGCCACGTGACAGGGTCGGAGTTAACCGGGGAGCTGTTTTTT.

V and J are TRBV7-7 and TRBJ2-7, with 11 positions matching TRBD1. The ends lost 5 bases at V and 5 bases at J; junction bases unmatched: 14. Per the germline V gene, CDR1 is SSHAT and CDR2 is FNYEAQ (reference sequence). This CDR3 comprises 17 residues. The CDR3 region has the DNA TGTGCCAGCAGCAAAGGATTCGGACAGGGGGCGAGCCACGAGCAGTACTTC. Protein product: CASSKGFGQGASHEQYF.

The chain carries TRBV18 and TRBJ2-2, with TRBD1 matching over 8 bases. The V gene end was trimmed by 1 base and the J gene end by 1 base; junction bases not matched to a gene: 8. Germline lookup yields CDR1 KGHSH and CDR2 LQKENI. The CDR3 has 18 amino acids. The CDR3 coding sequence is TGTGCCAGCTCACCACTGATAGTAGGACAGGGGAACACCGGGGAGCTGTTTTTT. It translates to CASSPLIVGQGNTGELFF. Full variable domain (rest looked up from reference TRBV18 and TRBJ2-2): NAGVMQNPRHLVRRRGQEARLRCSPMKGHSHVYWYRQLPEEGLKFMVYLQKENIIDESGMPKERFSAEFPKEGPSILRIQQVVRGDSAAYFCASSPLIVGQGNTGELFFGEGSRLTVL.

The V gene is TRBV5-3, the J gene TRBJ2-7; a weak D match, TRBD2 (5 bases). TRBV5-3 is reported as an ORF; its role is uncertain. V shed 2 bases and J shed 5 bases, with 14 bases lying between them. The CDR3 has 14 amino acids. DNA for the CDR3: TGTGCCAGAAGCTTCTTAGGGAGACCCCACGAGCAGTACTTC. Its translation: CARSFLGRPHEQYF.

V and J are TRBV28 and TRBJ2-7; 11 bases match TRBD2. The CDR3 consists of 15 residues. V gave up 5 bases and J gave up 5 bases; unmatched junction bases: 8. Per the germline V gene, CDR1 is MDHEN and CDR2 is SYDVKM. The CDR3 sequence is CASSPQLAGVDEQYF. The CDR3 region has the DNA TGTGCCAGCAGTCCACAACTAGCGGGAGTAGACGAGCAGTACTTC.

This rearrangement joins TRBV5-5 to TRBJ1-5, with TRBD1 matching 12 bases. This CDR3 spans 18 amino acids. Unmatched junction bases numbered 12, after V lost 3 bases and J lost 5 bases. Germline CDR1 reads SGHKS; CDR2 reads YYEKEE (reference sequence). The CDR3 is CASSSYRDRGRGDQPQHF. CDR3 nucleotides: TGTGCCAGCAGCTCCTATCGGGACAGGGGGCGGGGGGATCAGCCCCAGCATTTT.

The CDR3 loop reads CASSSTPGTGNYEQYF. CDR3 coding DNA: TGTGCCAGCAGTTCCACCCCGGGGACAGGTAATTACGAGCAGTACTTC. The V and J genes are TRBV6-5 and TRBJ2-7, with TRBD1 matching over 8 bases. Germline-derived CDR1 and CDR2 are MNHEY and SVGAGI. The CDR3 runs 16 residues. V was clipped by 4 bases and J by 4 bases; unmatched bases: 12.

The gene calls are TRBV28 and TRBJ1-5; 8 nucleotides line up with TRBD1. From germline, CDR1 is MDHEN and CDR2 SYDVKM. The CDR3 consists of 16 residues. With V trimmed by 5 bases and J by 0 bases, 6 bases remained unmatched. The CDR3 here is CASSVTQGGSNQPQHF. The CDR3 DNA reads TGTGCCAGCAGTGTCACACAGGGGGGTAGCAATCAGCCCCAGCATTTT.

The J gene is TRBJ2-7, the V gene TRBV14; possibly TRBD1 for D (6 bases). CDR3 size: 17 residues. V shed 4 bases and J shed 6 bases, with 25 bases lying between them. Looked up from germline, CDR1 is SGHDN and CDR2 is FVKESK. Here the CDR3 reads CASSPRAEGTPSGEQYF. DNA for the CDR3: TGTGCCAGCAGCCCGCGAGCGGAAGGGACACCCTCGGGCGAGCAGTACTTC.